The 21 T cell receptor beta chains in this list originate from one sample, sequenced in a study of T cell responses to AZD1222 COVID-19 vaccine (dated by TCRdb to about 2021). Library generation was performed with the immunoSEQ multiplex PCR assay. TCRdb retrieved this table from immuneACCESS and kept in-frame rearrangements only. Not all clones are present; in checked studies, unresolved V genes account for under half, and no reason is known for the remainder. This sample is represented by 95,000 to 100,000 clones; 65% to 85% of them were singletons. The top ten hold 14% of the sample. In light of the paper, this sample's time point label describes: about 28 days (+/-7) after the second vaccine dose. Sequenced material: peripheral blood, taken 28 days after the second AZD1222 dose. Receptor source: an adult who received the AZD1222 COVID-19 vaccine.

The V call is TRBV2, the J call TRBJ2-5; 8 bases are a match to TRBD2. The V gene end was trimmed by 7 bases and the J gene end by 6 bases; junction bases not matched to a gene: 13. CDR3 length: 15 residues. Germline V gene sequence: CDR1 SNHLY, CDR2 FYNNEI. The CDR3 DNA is TGTGCCAGCAAGCTCACGGGGGGGGCCGTCAAGACCCAGTACTTC. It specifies CASKLTGGAVKTQYF. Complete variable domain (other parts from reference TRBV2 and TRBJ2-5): EPEVTQTPSHQVTQMGQEVILRCVPISNHLYFYWYRQILGQKVEFLVSFYNNEISEKSEIFDDQFSVERPDGSNFTLKIRSTKLEDSAMYFCASKLTGGAVKTQYFGPGTRLLVL.

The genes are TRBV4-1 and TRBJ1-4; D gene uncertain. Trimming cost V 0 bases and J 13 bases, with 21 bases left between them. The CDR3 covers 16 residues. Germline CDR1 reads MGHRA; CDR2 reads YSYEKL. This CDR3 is CASSQDYQVGPDRLFF. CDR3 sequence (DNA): TGCGCCAGCAGCCAAGATTATCAGGTGGGCCCTGATAGACTGTTTTTT.

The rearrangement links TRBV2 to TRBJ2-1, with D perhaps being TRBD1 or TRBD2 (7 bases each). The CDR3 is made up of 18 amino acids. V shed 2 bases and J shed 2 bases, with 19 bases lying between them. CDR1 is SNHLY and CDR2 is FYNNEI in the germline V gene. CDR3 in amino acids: CASSETGAGVGPYNEQFF. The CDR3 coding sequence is TGTGCCAGCAGTGAAACAGGGGCGGGAGTAGGTCCCTACAATGAGCAGTTCTTC. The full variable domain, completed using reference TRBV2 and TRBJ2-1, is EPEVTQTPSHQVTQMGQEVILRCVPISNHLYFYWYRQILGQKVEFLVSFYNNEISEKSEIFDDQFSVERPDGSNFTLKIRSTKLEDSAMYFCASSETGAGVGPYNEQFFGPGTRLTVL.

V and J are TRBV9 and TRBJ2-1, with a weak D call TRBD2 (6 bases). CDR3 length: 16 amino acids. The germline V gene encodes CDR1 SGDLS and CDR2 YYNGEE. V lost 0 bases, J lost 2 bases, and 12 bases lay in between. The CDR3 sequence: CASSVGGGSTYNEQFF. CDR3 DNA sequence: TGTGCCAGCAGCGTAGGAGGAGGGTCCACCTACAATGAGCAGTTCTTC. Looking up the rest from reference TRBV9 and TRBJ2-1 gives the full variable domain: DSGVTQTPKHLITATGQRVTLRCSPRSGDLSVYWYQQSLDQGLQFLIQYYNGEERAKGNILERFSAQQFPDLHSELNLSSLELGDSALYFCASSVGGGSTYNEQFFGPGTRLTVL.

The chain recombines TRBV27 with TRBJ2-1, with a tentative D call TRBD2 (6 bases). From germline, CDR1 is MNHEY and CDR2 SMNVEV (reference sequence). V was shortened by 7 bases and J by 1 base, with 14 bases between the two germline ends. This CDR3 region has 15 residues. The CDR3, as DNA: TGTGCCAGCACCCAGGGAGGAGGTTCCTACAATGAGCAGTTCTTC. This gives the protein CASTQGGGSYNEQFF.

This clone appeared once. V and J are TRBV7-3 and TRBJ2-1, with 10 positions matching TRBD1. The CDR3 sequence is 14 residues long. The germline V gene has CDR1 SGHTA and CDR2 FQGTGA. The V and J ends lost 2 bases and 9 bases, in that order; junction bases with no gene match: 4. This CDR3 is CASSLDRGQVEQFF. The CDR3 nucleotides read TGTGCCAGCAGCTTAGACAGGGGGCAGGTTGAGCAGTTCTTC.

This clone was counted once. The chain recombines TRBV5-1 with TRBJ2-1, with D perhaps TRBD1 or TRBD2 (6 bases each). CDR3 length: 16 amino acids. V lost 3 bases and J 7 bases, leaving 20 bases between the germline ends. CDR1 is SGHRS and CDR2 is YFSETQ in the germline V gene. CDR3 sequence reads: CASSSAGGRAGNEQFF. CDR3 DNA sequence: TGCGCCAGCAGCTCGGCCGGGGGCCGGGCGGGAAATGAGCAGTTCTTC.

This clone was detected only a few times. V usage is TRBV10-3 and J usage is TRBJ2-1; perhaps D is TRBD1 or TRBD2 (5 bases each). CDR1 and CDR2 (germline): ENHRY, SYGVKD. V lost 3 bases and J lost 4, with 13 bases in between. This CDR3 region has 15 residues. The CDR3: CAISDTGRTYNEQFF. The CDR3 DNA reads TGTGCCATCAGTGATACGGGACGGACTTACAATGAGCAGTTCTTC.

The CDR3 DNA sequence: TGCAGCGTTCAAGGACGGAATCCCTACGAGCAGTACTTC. It specifies CSVQGRNPYEQYF. The chain joins TRBV29-1 to TRBJ2-7; D call uncertain. This CDR3 comprises 13 residues. The germline V and J ends were trimmed by 5 bases and 2 bases, with 13 bases remaining between them. Looked up from germline, CDR1 is SQVTM and CDR2 is ANQGSEA.

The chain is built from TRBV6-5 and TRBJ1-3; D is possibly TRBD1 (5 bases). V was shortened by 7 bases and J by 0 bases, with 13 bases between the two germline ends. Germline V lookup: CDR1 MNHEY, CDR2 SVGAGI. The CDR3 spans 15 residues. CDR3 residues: CASTGHSSSGNTIYF. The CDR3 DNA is TGTGCCAGCACTGGACACAGTTCCTCTGGAAACACCATATATTTT.

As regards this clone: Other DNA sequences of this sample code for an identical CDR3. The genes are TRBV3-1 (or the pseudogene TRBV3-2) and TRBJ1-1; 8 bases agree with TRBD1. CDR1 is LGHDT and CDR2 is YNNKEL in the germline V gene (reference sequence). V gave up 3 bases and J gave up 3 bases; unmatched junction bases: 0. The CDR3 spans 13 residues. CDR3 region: CASSQTGDTEAFF. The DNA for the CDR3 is TGTGCCAGCAGCCAGACAGGGGACACTGAAGCTTTCTTT.

The CDR3 loop is CAISEAYKSSTDTQYF. CDR3 in DNA: TGTGCCATCAGTGAGGCCTACAAGTCCTCCACAGATACGCAGTATTTT. The chain joins TRBV10-3 to TRBJ2-3, with D hard to call. Germline CDR1 ENHRY, CDR2 SYGVKD. The length of the CDR3 is 16 residues. With 2 bases removed from V and 2 bases from J, the gap between germline ends came to 14 bases.

CDR3 residues: CSVGDDSRYGYTF. DNA of the CDR3: TGCAGCGTTGGGGACGACAGTCGATATGGCTACACCTTC. The rearrangement uses TRBV29-1 and TRBJ1-2, with D perhaps TRBD1 (5 bases). Germline-derived CDR1 and CDR2 are SQVTM and ANQGSEA. This CDR3 contains 13 residues. V gave up 4 bases and J gave up 5 bases, with 14 bases separating them.

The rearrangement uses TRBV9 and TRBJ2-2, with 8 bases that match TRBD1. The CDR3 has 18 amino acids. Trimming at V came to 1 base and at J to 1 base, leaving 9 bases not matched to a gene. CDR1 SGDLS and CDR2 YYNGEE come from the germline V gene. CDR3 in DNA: TGTGCCAGCAGCGTAAGTGGACAGGGTCTTTGGAACACCGGGGAGCTGTTTTTT. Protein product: CASSVSGQGLWNTGELFF.

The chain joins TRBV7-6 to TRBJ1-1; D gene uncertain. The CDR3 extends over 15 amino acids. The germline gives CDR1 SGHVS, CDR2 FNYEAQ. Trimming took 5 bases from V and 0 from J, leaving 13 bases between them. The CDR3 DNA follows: TGTGCCAGCAGCCCTATGCAAGGGATGAACACTGAAGCTTTCTTT. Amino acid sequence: CASSPMQGMNTEAFF.

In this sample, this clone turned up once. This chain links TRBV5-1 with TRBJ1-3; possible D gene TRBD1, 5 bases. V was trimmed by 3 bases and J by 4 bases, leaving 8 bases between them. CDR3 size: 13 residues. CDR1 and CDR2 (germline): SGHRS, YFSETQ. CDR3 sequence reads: CASSSAGGNTIYF. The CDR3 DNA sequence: TGCGCCAGCAGCTCAGCAGGGGGAAACACCATATATTTT.

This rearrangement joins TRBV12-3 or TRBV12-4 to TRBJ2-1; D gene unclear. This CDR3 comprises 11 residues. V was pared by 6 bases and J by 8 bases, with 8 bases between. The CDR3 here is CASRRIYEQFF. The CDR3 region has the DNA TGTGCCAGCAGGCGGATCTATGAGCAGTTCTTC.

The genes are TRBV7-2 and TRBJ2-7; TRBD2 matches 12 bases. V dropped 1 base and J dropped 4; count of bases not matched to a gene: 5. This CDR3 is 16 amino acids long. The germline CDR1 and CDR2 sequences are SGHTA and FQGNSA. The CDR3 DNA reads TGTGCCAGCAGCTTAGATAGGACTAGCGGGAATTACGAGCAGTACTTC. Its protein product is CASSLDRTSGNYEQYF.

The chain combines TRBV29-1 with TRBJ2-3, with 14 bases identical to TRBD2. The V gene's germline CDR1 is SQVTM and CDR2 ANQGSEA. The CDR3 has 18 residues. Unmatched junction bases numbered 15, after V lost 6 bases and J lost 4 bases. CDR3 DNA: TGCAGCGTGAGGGGACTAGCGGGAGCCCCAGTTGGCCCAGATACGCAGTATTTT. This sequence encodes CSVRGLAGAPVGPDTQYF.

This chain's CDR3 is CASSQDPISGAFF. The CDR3 bases are TGCGCCAGCAGCCAAGATCCTATTAGCGGTGCTTTCTTT. The chain couples TRBV4-1 to TRBJ1-1; D gene uncertain. The CDR3 is made up of 13 amino acids. Germline V gene data show CDR1 as MGHRA and CDR2 as YSYEKL. V was cut by 0 bases and J by 11 bases, with 13 bases left in between.

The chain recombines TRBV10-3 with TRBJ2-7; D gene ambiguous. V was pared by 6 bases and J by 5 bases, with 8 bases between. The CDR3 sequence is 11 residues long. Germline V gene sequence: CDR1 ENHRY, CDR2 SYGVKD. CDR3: CAIRVIDEQYF. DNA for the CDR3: TGTGCCATCAGGGTGATCGACGAGCAGTACTTC.